The 19 T cell receptor beta chains listed next were all sequenced from one sample in a study of kidney transplant recipient with SARS-CoV-2 infection (dated by TCRdb to 2020 to 2023). The sequencer was an Illumina MiSeq. The public sequencing data were trimmed at Q25 with fastp and processed into clonotypes with MiXCR by TCRdb, which kept only in-frame beta chains. Duplicate CDR3 protein sequences are folded into a single record with the most common DNA and genes. The table for this sample lists approximately 240,000 distinct CDR3 sequences; about 30% of them were counted only once. The biggest ten clones account for less than 8.5% of the sample. This sample's time point label indicates: pre-pandemic baseline sample and day 111 after first positive SARS-CoV-2 test. The sequenced sample was a blood sample, obtained at baseline and between days 110 and 120 from a kidney transplant recipient. These receptors all come from a male patient aged 25-45 years who had COVID-19 and was a kidney transplant recipient. Donor T cells from the graft may be present among the T cells after a transplant.

This chain uses TRBV2 with TRBJ2-7; D remains ambiguous. The J call is uncertain, as TRBJ2-5 better fits the DNA end. The CDR3 spans 12 residues. Germline CDR1 SNHLY, CDR2 FYNNEI. The CDR3 DNA reads TGTGCCAGCAGTGGGTGGAAAGAGACCCAGTACTTC. Translation gives CASSGWKETQYF.

This clonotype was seen repeatedly, ten times or more. The chain carries TRBV19 and TRBJ2-6; D is tentatively TRBD1 or TRBD2 (5 bases each). V was trimmed by 9 bases and J by 0 bases, leaving 18 bases between them. The CDR3 is made up of 17 amino acids. Germline V lookup: CDR1 LNHDA, CDR2 SQIVND (reference sequence). For the CDR3, the DNA is TGTGCCAGCACAGACGGGGCCTTGAACTCTGGGGCCAACGTCCTGACTTTC. Translated: CASTDGALNSGANVLTF. The full variable domain, its missing parts supplied by reference TRBV19 and TRBJ2-6, is DGGITQSPKYLFRKEGQNVTLSCEQNLNHDAMYWYRQDPGQGLRLIYYSQIVNDFQKGDIAEGYSVSREKKESFPLTVTSAQKNPTAFYLCASTDGALNSGANVLTFGAGSRLTVL.

This clonotype was observed many times. V and J are TRBV28 and TRBJ2-5; tentative D call: TRBD2 (6 bases). Germline V CDR1 and CDR2: MDHEN, SYDVKM. V lost 7 bases, J lost 5 bases, and 17 bases lay in between. The CDR3 is 14 residues long. CDR3 in DNA: TGTGCCAGCAATACCTACTCGGAGGGGGAGACCCAGTACTTC. This encodes CASNTYSEGETQYF.

Details on this clonotype: Since a much larger clone is just one base distant, this may be a read error. The chain couples TRBV3-1 to TRBJ2-2; possibly TRBD2 for D (5 bases). Germline CDR1 and CDR2: LGHDT and YNNKEL (reference sequence). This CDR3 has 18 residues. The CDR3 region is CASSSPPPISGLTGELLF. The CDR3 DNA sequence: TGTGCCAGCAGCTCTCCACCTCCCATTTCAGGCTTGACCGGGGAGCTGCTTTTT.

This clonotype has ten or more counts. V and J are TRBV12-3 or TRBV12-4 and TRBJ2-1; 8 positions match TRBD2. The CDR3 is 15 amino acids. With 2 bases clipped from V and 8 bases from J, the junction kept 8 bases outside the gene matches. As DNA, the CDR3 is TGTGCCAGCAGTTTAACGTCCGGGGGGGCGGATGAGCAGTTCTTC. Its translation: CASSLTSGGADEQFF.

This clonotype was recorded many times. The rearrangement links TRBV19 to TRBJ2-7; D remains ambiguous. The CDR3 runs 14 residues. Germline V lookup: CDR1 LNHDA, CDR2 SQIVND (reference sequence). Trimming removed 5 bases at V and 0 bases at J, with 11 bases between. The CDR3 bases are TGTGCCAGTAGTTCCTTGGGGTTCTCCTACGAGCAGTACTTC. Its translation: CASSSLGFSYEQYF.

As to this clonotype: A read error is possible here, since a much larger clone lies one base away. The CDR3 reads CGAQGQGRSYGYTF. CDR3 sequence (DNA): TGCGGTGCTCAGGGACAGGGGCGCAGCTATGGCTACACCTTC. The V call is TRBV20-1, the J call TRBJ1-2; TRBD1 matches at 10 bases. This CDR3 is 14 amino acids long. Germline V lookup: CDR1 DFQATT, CDR2 SNEGSKA (reference sequence).

Regarding this clonotype: A much larger clone sits a single nucleotide away, making a read error possible. The V call is TRBV12-3 or TRBV12-4, the J call TRBJ2-1; no definite D call. The CDR3 covers 12 residues. Trimming took 3 bases from V and 11 from J, leaving 11 bases between them. This chain's CDR3 is CASSFRIHKQFF. Written as DNA, the CDR3 is TGTGCCAGCAGTTTTAGAATACATAAGCAGTTCTTC.

This clonotype showed up many times. The rearrangement joins TRBV10-2 to TRBJ2-2; maybe TRBD1 (6 bases). The CDR3 covers 16 residues. Between the trimmed V and J ends, which lost 5 bases and 0 bases, there was a span of 13 bases. Germline CDR1 reads WSHSY; CDR2 reads SAAADI. CDR3 coding DNA: TGCGCCAGCAGTTTGGCCCGGACAGCGAACACCGGGGAGCTGTTTTTT. Its protein product is CASSLARTANTGELFF.

Points on this clonotype: A much bigger clone sits one base away, suggesting this may be a read error. V is TRBV12-2 and J is TRBJ1-2. TRBV12-2 is a known pseudogene. The CDR3 runs to 17 residues. The CDR3 loop reads CASRWEVTPRKTYGYTF. CDR3 nucleotides: TGTGCAAGTCGCTGGGAAGTGACTCCACGAAAGACCTATGGCTACACCTTC.

Concerning this clonotype: A single base separates this from a much larger clone, so it may be a read error. The chain is built from TRBV7-2 and TRBJ1-2; D might be TRBD1 (6 bases). The CDR3 is 14 amino acids. Germline-derived CDR1 and CDR2 are SGHTA and FQGNSA. The CDR3 DNA is TGTGTCAGCAGCCCCCGAGGGGGGAACTATGGCTACACCTTC. This translates into CVSSPRGGNYGYTF.

This clonotype was counted between two and nine times. This chain links TRBV21-1 with TRBJ2-3; the D call in the table, TRBD2, was not verified against the DNA. TRBV21-1 constitutes a pseudogene. CDR3 size: 18 residues. This chain's CDR3 is CASSKEGGGFLLTDTQYF. DNA of the CDR3: TGTGCCAGCAGCAAAGAGGGAGGGGGGTTTCTTCTTACAGATACGCAGTATTTT.

This clonotype was observed at least ten times. The chain's CDR3 is CASSYATPISFSETQYF. The CDR3 DNA reads as TGTGCCAGCAGCTACGCAACTCCCATTTCTTTCTCTGAGACCCAGTACTTC. V gene TRBV3-1 combines with J gene TRBJ2-5; D not certain. The CDR3 runs to 17 residues. Germline V gene lookup returns CDR1 LGHDT and CDR2 YNNKEL (reference sequence). Deletions cut 5 bases from V and 5 bases from J, with 24 bases between.

As concerns this clonotype: One base away lies a much larger clone, so this may be a sequencing read error. The gene calls are TRBV11-2 and TRBJ2-5; 13 bases align to TRBD2. The CDR3 extends over 15 amino acids. V lost 4 bases and J lost 9; bases outside the gene matches: 8. CDR1 and CDR2 (germline): SGHAT, FQNNGV. In nucleotides, the CDR3 is TGTGCCAGCAGCTCGGGACTAGCGGGATTCGAGGCCCAGTACTTC. This gives the protein CASSSGLAGFEAQYF.

In DNA form, the CDR3 reads TGTGCCAGCAGCTTAGGGGGGCGGGTGGCTGGGGCCAACGTCCTGACTTTC. This sequence encodes CASSLGGRVAGANVLTF. The chain uses TRBV7-6 and TRBJ2-6, with a possible D match to TRBD1 (6 bases). The CDR3 sequence is 17 residues long. The V end lost 1 base, the J end lost 2 bases, and 12 bases lay between the germline ends. The germline V gene has CDR1 SGHVS and CDR2 FNYEAQ. The variable domain in full, with the rest retrieved from reference TRBV7-6 and TRBJ2-6, is GAGVSQSPRYKVTKRGQDVALRCDPISGHVSLYWYRQALGQGPEFLTYFNYEAQQDKSGLPNDRFSAERPEGSISTLTIQRTEQRDSAMYRCASSLGGRVAGANVLTFGAGSRLTVL.

This clonotype was counted many times. The V and J genes are TRBV27 and TRBJ2-7; 10 positions match TRBD2. The J segment lost 5 bases and the V segment lost 2 bases, leaving 6 bases of the junction unmatched. The CDR3 covers 15 residues. The germline V gene encodes CDR1 MNHEY and CDR2 SMNVEV (reference sequence). The CDR3 sequence: CASSLGSGRANEQYF. CDR3 bases: TGTGCCAGCAGTTTAGGAAGCGGGAGGGCGAACGAGCAGTACTTC.

The J gene is TRBJ1-1, the V gene TRBV21-1. Gene TRBJ1-6 matches the end of the DNA better, so the J call may be wrong. TRBV21-1 represents a pseudogene. The CDR3 contains 14 residues. Here the CDR3 reads CASRRRVADSPLHF. The CDR3 DNA reads as TGTGCCAGCAGGAGGCGGGTAGCGGACTCACCCCTCCACTTT.

This clonotype was recorded at least ten times. This chain joins TRBV9 and TRBJ2-2, with D perhaps matching TRBD2 (5 bases). Deletions cut 6 bases from V and 7 bases from J, with 13 bases between. The CDR3 spans 13 residues. Germline loops: CDR1 SGDLS, CDR2 YYNGEE. This CDR3 is CASTPGVVGELFF. DNA of the CDR3: TGTGCCAGCACCCCCGGGGTTGTCGGGGAGCTGTTTTTT.

This clonotype was found a few times. The V call is TRBV5-1, the J call TRBJ1-1, with 8 nucleotides matching TRBD1. Germline V gives CDR1 SGHRS, CDR2 YFSETQ. This CDR3 is built from 16 residues. Trimming cost V 2 bases and J 4 bases; bases outside gene matches: 10. CDR3 sequence reads: CASSLGPGGAGTEAFF. In DNA form, the CDR3 reads TGCGCCAGCAGCTTAGGTCCAGGGGGCGCGGGCACTGAAGCTTTCTTT.